Listed here are 28 T cell receptor beta chains from one sample, sequenced in a study of T-cell memory formation after mild COVID-19. MiXCR was run by TCRdb on the 5' RACE reads, yielding one entry per CDR3 protein. The repertoire holds fewer than 300,000 distinct CDR3 sequences, roughly 18% seen once, with under 30% in the top ten. Sequencing was carried out using PBMCs or a T cell subset sorted from them (not recorded which). These receptors all come from a man younger than 35 who had mild COVID-19 (a few samples of this study predate the infection). Cell type and time point are not known.

This clonotype was observed a few times. The chain employs TRBV9 and TRBJ1-1; D gene ambiguous. V was clipped by 0 bases and J by 0 bases, with 6 bases between them. Germline assignment: CDR1 SGDLS and CDR2 YYNGEE. This CDR3 region has 14 residues. This chain's CDR3 is CASSVEAVNTEAFF. Written as DNA, the CDR3 is TGTGCCAGCAGCGTAGAAGCGGTGAACACTGAAGCTTTCTTT.

The chain couples TRBV5-1 to TRBJ2-6; 9 bases line up with TRBD1. V lost 8 bases, J lost 1 base, and 1 base stayed unmatched. The CDR3 covers 14 residues. The V gene's germline CDR1 is SGHRS and CDR2 YFSETQ. This CDR3 reads CARQGASGANVLTF. Written as DNA, the CDR3 is TGCGCCAGACAGGGGGCGTCTGGGGCCAACGTCCTGACTTTC.

CDR3 region: CASSGGGTSGAVGEQFF. CDR3 DNA sequence: TGTGCCAGCAGTGGCGGGGGAACTAGCGGGGCCGTTGGGGAGCAGTTCTTC. The chain is built from TRBV2 and TRBJ2-1, with 10 bases that match TRBD2. The V and J ends lost 4 bases and 10 bases, in that order; junction bases with no gene match: 16. The CDR3 runs 17 residues. From germline, CDR1 is SNHLY and CDR2 FYNNEI.

As regards this clonotype: This may be a read error: a much more frequent sequence differs by one nucleotide. This chain uses TRBV11-2 with TRBJ2-2, with 8 bases lining up with TRBD2. CDR3 size: 16 residues. Germline values: CDR1 SGHAT, CDR2 FQNNGV. This CDR3 reads CTSTGGVLGLYGELFF. CDR3 sequence (DNA): TGTACCAGCACCGGGGGGGTACTGGGGTTATACGGGGAGCTGTTTTTT.

The rearrangement uses TRBV5-4 and TRBJ2-3; a possible D gene is TRBD2 (7 bases). The CDR3 sequence is 14 residues long. Germline loops: CDR1 SGHNT, CDR2 YYREEE (reference sequence). Trimming pared 5 bases from V and 4 bases from J, leaving 14 bases between. CDR3 amino acids: CASRRAGAPDTQYF. In nucleotides, the CDR3 is TGTGCCAGCAGACGTGCGGGGGCTCCAGATACGCAGTATTTT.

This clonotype came up a few times. The chain links TRBV7-2 to TRBJ2-3; D is unresolved. CDR3 size: 12 residues. Germline values: CDR1 SGHTA, CDR2 FQGNSA. V lost 2 bases, J lost 5 bases, and 5 bases lay in between. CDR3 sequence: CASSLMGDTQYF. CDR3 bases: TGTGCCAGCAGCTTAATGGGAGATACGCAGTATTTT.

The rearrangement joins TRBV28 to TRBJ2-5; D is unresolved. This CDR3 is 11 amino acids long. CDR1 MDHEN and CDR2 SYDVKM come from the germline V gene. The V end lost 2 bases, the J end lost 9 bases, and 7 bases lay between the germline ends. CDR3 bases: TGTGCCAGCAGTTTAAGACTGGCCCAGTACTTC. It specifies CASSLRLAQYF.

This clonotype has a handful of counts. The rearrangement uses TRBV5-1 and TRBJ2-3; 12 nucleotides match TRBD2. V shed 3 bases, J shed 2 bases, and the junction held 4 bases outside the gene matches. The CDR3 runs 16 residues. The germline gives CDR1 SGHRS, CDR2 YFSETQ. CDR3 in amino acids: CASSYLAGGVTDTQYF. Written as DNA, the CDR3 is TGCGCCAGCAGCTACCTAGCGGGGGGGGTCACAGATACGCAGTATTTT.

This chain links TRBV2 with TRBJ2-5; TRBD1 matches 12 bases. Per the germline V gene, CDR1 is SNHLY and CDR2 is FYNNEI. The CDR3 consists of 14 residues. Trimming took 6 bases from V and 7 from J; bases not matched to a gene: 6. CDR3 loop: CASSPGQGAGTQYF. CDR3 sequence (DNA): TGTGCCAGCAGCCCGGGACAGGGGGCAGGGACCCAGTACTTC. Full variable domain (missing parts from reference TRBV2 and TRBJ2-5): EPEVTQTPSHQVTQMGQEVILRCVPISNHLYFYWYRQILGQKVEFLVSFYNNEISEKSEIFDDQFSVERPDGSNFTLKIRSTKLEDSAMYFCASSPGQGAGTQYFGPGTRLLVL.

The J gene is TRBJ1-2, the V gene TRBV6-6; the D gene is possibly TRBD1 (5 bases). In germline, CDR1 is MNHNY, CDR2 SVGAGI (reference sequence). The CDR3 covers 16 residues. Trimming stripped 6 bases from V and 4 bases from J, with 21 bases between. For the CDR3, the DNA is TGTGCCAGCAGCTACGATAGTACCAGGGTGGGCTATGGCTACACCTTC. The encoded protein is CASSYDSTRVGYGYTF.

The chain joins TRBV6-2 or TRBV6-3 to TRBJ1-2; D remains ambiguous. The CDR3 extends over 12 amino acids. Germline V gives CDR1 MNHEY, CDR2 SVGEGT. Trimming took off 5 bases at V and 4 bases at J, with 8 bases between the two ends. Written as DNA, the CDR3 is TGTGCCAGCAGTAAAACTATCTATGGCTACACCTTC. Its protein product is CASSKTIYGYTF.

The V and J genes are TRBV6-2 or TRBV6-3 and TRBJ2-3; TRBD1 might be the D (5 bases). In germline, CDR1 is MNHEY, CDR2 SVGEGT. V shed 4 bases and J shed 6 bases, with 14 bases lying between them. The CDR3 covers 14 residues. CDR3 residues: CASSWGRWLDTQYF. CDR3 bases: TGTGCCAGCAGTTGGGGCCGCTGGTTGGATACGCAGTATTTT.

In this sample, this clonotype turned up a few times. J is TRBJ1-5 and V is TRBV5-1; D call uncertain. Germline V gives CDR1 SGHRS, CDR2 YFSETQ. Trimming stripped 2 bases from V and 0 bases from J, with 15 bases between. The CDR3 is made up of 17 amino acids. In nucleotides, the CDR3 is TGCGCCAGCAGCTTTTTCCCTAGCGGAGATAGCAATCAGCCCCAGCATTTT. It yields the protein CASSFFPSGDSNQPQHF.

V and J are TRBV6-5 and TRBJ1-5; a weak D match, TRBD1 (5 bases). The V gene's germline CDR1 is MNHEY and CDR2 SVGAGI. V was clipped by 3 bases and J by 5 bases, with 8 bases between them. There are 13 residues in the CDR3. The CDR3 spells CASSYNRHQPQHF. The CDR3 DNA reads TGTGCCAGCAGTTATAACAGGCATCAGCCCCAGCATTTT.

This clonotype showed up many times. CDR3 sequence (DNA): TGTGCCAGCAGTGGGAGCGGGGGGCACACAGATACGCAGTATTTT. Its translation: CASSGSGGHTDTQYF. The rearrangement uses TRBV2 and TRBJ2-3; 9 nucleotides line up with TRBD2. Germline V CDR1 and CDR2: SNHLY, FYNNEI. The CDR3 consists of 15 residues. V trimming: 4 bases; J trimming: 2 bases; junction bases outside the gene matches: 4.

The CDR3 here is CASSYPSQGPNTGELFF. The DNA of the CDR3 is TGTGCCAGCAGTTATCCCTCTCAGGGGCCGAACACCGGGGAGCTGTTTTTT. The chain links TRBV6-5 to TRBJ2-2; perhaps TRBD1 as D (6 bases). Trimming cost V 3 bases and J 0 bases, with 14 bases left between them. The CDR3 covers 17 residues. In germline, CDR1 is MNHEY, CDR2 SVGAGI.

V is TRBV7-6 and J is TRBJ2-2; D is tentatively TRBD1 or TRBD2 (7 bases each). This CDR3 has 15 amino acids. The ends were cut back, 1 base at V and 6 bases at J, with 12 bases in the middle. Germline CDR1 SGHVS, CDR2 FNYEAQ. The CDR3 nucleotides are TGTGCCAGCAGCTTAGTAGCAGGGGGGGCCGGGGAGCTGTTTTTT. This sequence encodes CASSLVAGGAGELFF.

This clonotype was found a few times. The chain uses TRBV15 and TRBJ2-2, with D perhaps being TRBD1 or TRBD2 (7 bases each). The germline CDR1 and CDR2 sequences are LNHNV and YYDKDF (reference sequence). The germline V and J ends were trimmed by 5 bases and 6 bases, with 19 bases remaining between them. The CDR3 is 16 residues long. In nucleotides, the CDR3 is TGTGCCACCAGCCAGGGGGGGCACAGGGCGGCCGGGGAGCTGTTTTTT. It codes for CATSQGGHRAAGELFF.

This chain joins TRBV29-1 and TRBJ1-4; D perhaps matches TRBD1 (5 bases). Trimming removed 1 base from V and 7 bases from J, with 16 bases in between. The CDR3 covers 15 residues. In germline, CDR1 is SQVTM, CDR2 ANQGSEA. The chain's CDR3 is CSVEGGPGEGEKLFF. In DNA, the CDR3 is TGCAGCGTTGAAGGCGGTCCGGGGGAAGGTGAAAAACTGTTTTTT.

The CDR3, as DNA: TGTGCCAGCAGCTTCGGGACGTTGAGCTCCTATAATTCACCCCTCCACTTT. Encoded protein: CASSFGTLSSYNSPLHF. The chain combines TRBV9 with TRBJ1-6; tentative D call: TRBD1 (5 bases). Germline CDR1 SGDLS, CDR2 YYNGEE. The CDR3 has 17 residues. Trimming stripped 4 bases from V and 0 bases from J, with 14 bases between.

The rearrangement links TRBV6-1 to TRBJ1-6, with D uncertain. Trimming stripped 2 bases from V and 10 bases from J, with 18 bases between. The CDR3 contains 16 residues. The germline CDR1 and CDR2 sequences are MNHNS and SASEGT. As DNA, the CDR3 is TGTGCCAGCAGTGAACAGTCCGTGGGCCGGGGATCACCCCTCCACTTT. The encoded protein is CASSEQSVGRGSPLHF.

The chain employs TRBV7-6 and TRBJ2-5; D perhaps matches TRBD2 (7 bases). The CDR3 totals 14 residues. The V and J ends lost 2 bases and 5 bases respectively, with 12 bases between them. The germline V gene encodes CDR1 SGHVS and CDR2 FNYEAQ. The chain's CDR3 is CASSLQEGGETQYF. As DNA, the CDR3 is TGTGCCAGCAGCTTACAGGAGGGGGGGGAGACCCAGTACTTC.

The chain recombines TRBV6-2 or TRBV6-3 with TRBJ1-5; no clear D. The CDR3 loop spans 13 amino acids. V was pared by 5 bases and J by 3 bases, with 8 bases between. Germline-derived CDR1 and CDR2 are MNHEY and SVGEGT. The CDR3 sequence: CASSQGYNQPQHF. CDR3 DNA sequence: TGTGCCAGCAGTCAAGGATACAATCAGCCCCAGCATTTT.

The chain couples TRBV20-1 to TRBJ2-3, with TRBD2 identical over 8 bases. Germline CDR1 DFQATT, CDR2 SNEGSKA (reference sequence). The CDR3 has 13 residues. The ends lost 4 bases at V and 5 bases at J; junction bases unmatched: 5. CDR3 amino acids: CSANGGGKDTQYF. The DNA of the CDR3 is TGCAGTGCTAACGGGGGGGGAAAAGATACGCAGTATTTT.

This clonotype has a handful of counts. This chain joins TRBV12-3 or TRBV12-4 and TRBJ2-3; no definite D call. Trimming removed 1 base at V and 0 bases at J, with 11 bases between. The CDR3 consists of 16 residues. The CDR3 spells CASSLVLGGSTDTQYF. The CDR3 nucleotides are TGTGCCAGCAGTTTAGTCCTGGGCGGTAGCACAGATACGCAGTATTTT.

J is TRBJ1-2 and V is TRBV29-1, with 7 bases aligning to TRBD1. V was clipped by 2 bases and J by 5 bases; unmatched bases: 5. Germline assignment: CDR1 SQVTM and CDR2 ANQGSEA. The CDR3 is made up of 13 amino acids. The CDR3 here is CSVEWQGVYGYTF. In DNA form, the CDR3 reads TGCAGCGTTGAATGGCAGGGGGTTTATGGCTACACCTTC.

This clonotype showed up many times. The V call is TRBV5-6, the J call TRBJ2-7, with D perhaps assigned TRBD1 or TRBD2 (5 bases each). The CDR3 has 13 amino acids. Between the trimmed V and J ends, which lost 5 bases and 10 bases, there was a span of 19 bases. Germline assignment: CDR1 SGHDT and CDR2 YYEEEE. The CDR3 region is CASSIGTQDGQYV. The CDR3 region has the DNA TGTGCCAGCAGTATCGGGACCCAGGACGGACAGTACGTC.

V usage is TRBV18 and J usage is TRBJ2-7; D perhaps matches TRBD2 (5 bases). Trimming cost V 2 bases and J 2 bases, with 7 bases left between them. Per germline, CDR1 KGHSH and CDR2 LQKENI. The CDR3 is made up of 13 amino acids. The CDR3: CASSPSGAYEQYF. DNA of the CDR3: TGTGCCAGCTCACCATCCGGGGCCTACGAGCAGTACTTC.